This T cell receptor beta chain was identified in a study of blood T cell repertoires in COVID-19. The overall study: Both acute and convalescent COVID-19 samples were obtained from the United States, Italy and Spain. T cells, B-cell-depleted T cells, or PBMCs supplied cDNA or gDNA.

Original data processing: Researchers report that nucleated cell counts were estimated from reference gene primer amplification. Here immunoSEQ multiplex PCR was the method, and the copy in TCRdb shows in-frame clones only, minus some. V, J and clone size were drawn from that table, and D and trimming were deduced from the DNA. The top ten hold roughly 2.5% of the sample, which has fewer than 200,000 clones, roughly 86% seen once. The V end was cut by 0 bases, the J end by 1 base, with 12 bases between. CDR1 is LGHNA and CDR2 is YSLEER in the germline V gene. This CDR3 spans 16 amino acids. The rearrangement links TRBV4-3 to TRBJ1-1; possible D gene TRBD1, 5 bases. The TCR originated in a man aged 40-50 years with active or convalescent COVID-19. Sequencing was done on a sample of peripheral blood. Here the CDR3 DNA reads TGCGCCAGCAGCCAAGATGATGCGGGGGGGAACACTGAAGCTTTCTTT. Amino acids: CASSQDDAGGNTEAFF.